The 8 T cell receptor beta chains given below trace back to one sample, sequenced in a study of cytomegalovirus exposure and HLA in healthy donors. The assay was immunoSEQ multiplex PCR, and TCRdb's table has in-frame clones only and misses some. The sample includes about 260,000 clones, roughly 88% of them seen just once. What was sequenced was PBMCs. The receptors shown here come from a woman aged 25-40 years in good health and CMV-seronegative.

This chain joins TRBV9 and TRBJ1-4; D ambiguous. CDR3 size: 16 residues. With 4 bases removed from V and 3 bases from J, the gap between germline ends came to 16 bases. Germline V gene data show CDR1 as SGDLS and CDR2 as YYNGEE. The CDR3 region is CASSPSPHSANEKLFF. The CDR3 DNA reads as TGTGCCAGCAGCCCATCCCCTCACAGCGCTAATGAAAAACTGTTTTTT.

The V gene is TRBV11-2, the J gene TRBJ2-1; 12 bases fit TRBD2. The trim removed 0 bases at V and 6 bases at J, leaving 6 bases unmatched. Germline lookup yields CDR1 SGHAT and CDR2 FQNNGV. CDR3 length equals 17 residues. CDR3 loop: CASSLDLASGRANEQFF. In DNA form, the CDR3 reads TGTGCCAGCAGCTTAGATTTGGCTAGCGGGAGGGCCAATGAGCAGTTCTTC.

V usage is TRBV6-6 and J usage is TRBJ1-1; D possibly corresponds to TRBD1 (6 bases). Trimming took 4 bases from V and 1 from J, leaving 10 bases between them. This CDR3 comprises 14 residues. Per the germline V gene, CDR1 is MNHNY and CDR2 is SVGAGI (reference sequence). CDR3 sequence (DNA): TGTGCCAGCAGTTTACAGGGATCGAACACTGAAGCTTTCTTT. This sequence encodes CASSLQGSNTEAFF.

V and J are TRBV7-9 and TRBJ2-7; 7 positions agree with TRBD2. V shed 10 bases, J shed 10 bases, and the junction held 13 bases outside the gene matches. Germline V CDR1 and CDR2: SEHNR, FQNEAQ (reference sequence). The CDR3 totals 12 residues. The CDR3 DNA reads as TGTGCCACCTCGGGGGGTAATAGGTTTCAGTACTTC. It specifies CATSGGNRFQYF.

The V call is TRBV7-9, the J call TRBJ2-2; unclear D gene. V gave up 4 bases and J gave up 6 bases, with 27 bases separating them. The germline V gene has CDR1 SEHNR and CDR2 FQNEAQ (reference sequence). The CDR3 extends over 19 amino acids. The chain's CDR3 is CASSSIAVGKEMGAGELFF. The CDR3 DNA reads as TGTGCCAGCAGCTCAATAGCAGTTGGGAAGGAAATGGGTGCCGGGGAGCTGTTTTTT. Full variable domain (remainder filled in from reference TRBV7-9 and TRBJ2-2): DTGVSQNPRHKITKRGQNVTFRCDPISEHNRLYWYRQTLGQGPEFLTYFQNEAQLEKSRLLSDRFSAERPKGSFSTLEIQRTEQGDSAMYLCASSSIAVGKEMGAGELFFGEGSRLTVL.

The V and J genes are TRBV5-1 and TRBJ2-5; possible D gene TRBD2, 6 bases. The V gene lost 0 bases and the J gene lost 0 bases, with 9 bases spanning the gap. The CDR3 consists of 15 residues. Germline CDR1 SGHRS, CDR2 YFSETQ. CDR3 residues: CASSLVRGDQETQYF. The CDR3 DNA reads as TGCGCCAGCAGCTTGGTGCGGGGAGACCAAGAGACCCAGTACTTC.

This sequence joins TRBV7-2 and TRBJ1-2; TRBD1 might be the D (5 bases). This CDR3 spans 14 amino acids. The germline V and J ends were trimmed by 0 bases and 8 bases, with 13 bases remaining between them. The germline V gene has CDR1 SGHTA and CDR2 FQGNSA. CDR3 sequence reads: CASSLAPRVYGYTF. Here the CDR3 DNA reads TGTGCCAGCAGCTTAGCGCCCAGGGTTTACGGCTACACCTTC.

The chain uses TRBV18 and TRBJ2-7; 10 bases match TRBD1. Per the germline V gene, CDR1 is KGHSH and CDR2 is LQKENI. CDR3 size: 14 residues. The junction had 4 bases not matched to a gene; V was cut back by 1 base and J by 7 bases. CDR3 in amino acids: CASSPRQGAGEQYF. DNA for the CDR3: TGTGCCAGCTCACCACGACAGGGGGCGGGGGAGCAGTACTTC. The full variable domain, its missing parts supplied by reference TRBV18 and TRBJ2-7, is NAGVMQNPRHLVRRRGQEARLRCSPMKGHSHVYWYRQLPEEGLKFMVYLQKENIIDESGMPKERFSAEFPKEGPSILRIQQVVRGDSAAYFCASSPRQGAGEQYFGPGTRLTVT.